These 20 T cell receptor beta chains share one sample of origin, sequenced in a study of shared clonotypes between healthy human individuals. Sequencing used immunoSEQ multiplex PCR; TCRdb keeps in-frame clones, though not all of them. The top ten hold around 0.14% of the sample, which has approximately 2.5 million clones, about 92% seen once. Sequenced sample: naive CD4+ T cells sorted from blood. Documented subset: CD45RA+ positively selected. The source is a man in his late teens or twenties in good health.

The CDR3 sequence is CASSPRTGIYGYTF. CDR3 nucleotide sequence: TGTGCCAGCAGCCCCCGGACAGGAATCTATGGCTACACCTTC. This chain joins TRBV11-2 and TRBJ1-2; 7 bases align to TRBD1. Germline trimming cut 5 bases from V and 4 bases from J; bases unmatched to any gene: 7. Looked up from germline, CDR1 is SGHAT and CDR2 is FQNNGV. The CDR3 runs 14 residues.

This chain uses TRBV7-9 with TRBJ2-1, with TRBD2 matching 9 bases. This CDR3 contains 16 residues. The ends lost 4 bases at V and 3 bases at J; junction bases unmatched: 7. CDR1 and CDR2 (germline): SEHNR, FQNEAQ (reference sequence). The CDR3 DNA sequence: TGTGCCAGCAGCTCCACAGGGACTAGCAGCTACAATGAGCAGTTCTTC. This sequence encodes CASSSTGTSSYNEQFF.

The chain joins TRBV28 to TRBJ1-4, with 7 bases lining up with TRBD1. From germline, CDR1 is MDHEN and CDR2 SYDVKM. This CDR3 spans 15 amino acids. Trimming took 5 bases from V and 7 from J; bases not matched to a gene: 10. CDR3 sequence: CASSLQGLGGEKLFF. CDR3 nucleotide sequence: TGTGCCAGCAGTCTACAGGGGCTTGGAGGTGAAAAACTGTTTTTT.

The chain uses TRBV9 and TRBJ2-1; 8 nucleotides match TRBD2. Per the germline V gene, CDR1 is SGDLS and CDR2 is YYNGEE. After removal of 3 bases from V and 0 bases from J, the junction contained 5 bases not matched to a gene. CDR3 length: 16 amino acids. CDR3 residues: CASSETSGRSYNEQFF. The CDR3, as DNA: TGTGCCAGCAGCGAAACTAGCGGACGCTCCTACAATGAGCAGTTCTTC.

The rearrangement uses TRBV13 and TRBJ2-5, with unresolved D. Germline assignment: CDR1 PRHDT and CDR2 FYEKMQ (reference sequence). V shed 2 bases and J shed 5 bases, with 21 bases lying between them. This CDR3 is 17 amino acids long. CDR3 sequence reads: CASSLRPLGTLQETQYF. The CDR3 DNA reads TGTGCCAGCAGCTTACGGCCCCTGGGAACCCTACAGGAGACCCAGTACTTC.

The chain has TRBV5-1 and TRBJ1-6; D is unresolved. The ends were cut back, 0 bases at V and 7 bases at J, with 11 bases in the middle. The CDR3 runs 15 residues. Germline assignment: CDR1 SGHRS and CDR2 YFSETQ. The CDR3 region is CASSLEGTQNSPLHF. CDR3 coding DNA: TGCGCCAGCAGCTTGGAAGGAACACAAAATTCACCCCTCCACTTT.

This clone has only a few counts. The chain has TRBV9 and TRBJ1-1; D is unresolved. Germline V lookup: CDR1 SGDLS, CDR2 YYNGEE. There are 13 residues in the CDR3. Trimming took 0 bases from V and 5 from J, leaving 8 bases between them. DNA of the CDR3: TGTGCCAGCAGCGTAGCTCTGGGAACTGAAGCTTTCTTT. This encodes CASSVALGTEAFF.

V and J are TRBV2 and TRBJ1-1; no definite D call. The CDR3 contains 12 residues. The ends were cut back, 3 bases at V and 4 bases at J, with 6 bases in the middle. CDR1 and CDR2 from the germline V gene are SNHLY and FYNNEI. CDR3 region: CASSDLSTEAFF. The CDR3 DNA reads as TGTGCCAGCAGTGATCTGAGCACTGAAGCTTTCTTT.

Notes on this clone: Other nucleotide sequences from this sample produce the same CDR3. This CDR3 is CSARDVNEQFF. In nucleotides, the CDR3 is TGCAGTGCTAGAGATGTCAATGAGCAGTTCTTC. This chain links TRBV20-1 with TRBJ2-1, with D hard to call. CDR3 size: 11 residues. With 0 bases removed from V and 6 bases from J, the gap between germline ends came to 3 bases. Germline CDR1 is DFQATT and CDR2 is SNEGSKA (reference sequence).

V usage is TRBV5-4 and J usage is TRBJ2-2, with 16 bases that match TRBD2. The CDR3 has 18 residues. V lost 4 bases and J lost 4; bases outside the gene matches: 7. CDR1 SGHNT and CDR2 YYREEE come from the germline V gene (reference sequence). The CDR3 is CASSRGLAGGPGTGELFF. The CDR3, as DNA: TGTGCCAGCAGCAGGGGACTAGCGGGAGGGCCTGGCACCGGGGAGCTGTTTTTT.

As concerns this clone: At one boundary the junction diverges from the germline segment, which might be a read error. V usage is TRBV7-7 and J usage is TRBJ2-4; a possible D gene is TRBD2 (6 bases). The germline gives CDR1 SSHAT, CDR2 FNYEAQ (reference sequence). The CDR3 covers 15 residues. CDR3 residues: CASSLERGRINIQYF. DNA of the CDR3: TGTGCTAGCAGCTTAGAGAGAGGGAGGATAAACATTCAGTACTTC.

The CDR3 DNA reads TGTGCCAGCAGCCAGACAGGGGGCAAATACGAGCAGTACTTC. Translating gives CASSQTGGKYEQYF. The chain carries TRBV28 and TRBJ2-7, with 10 bases fitting TRBD1. The germline CDR1 and CDR2 sequences are MDHEN and SYDVKM. Trimming took 6 bases from V and 4 from J; bases not matched to a gene: 6. The CDR3 has 14 amino acids.

The genes are TRBV11-3 and TRBJ2-1; TRBD2 aligns across 16 bases. The trim removed 5 bases at V and 8 bases at J, leaving 12 bases unmatched. This CDR3 has 18 amino acids. Per the germline V gene, CDR1 is SGHNT and CDR2 is YENEEA. CDR3 nucleotide sequence: TGTGCCAGCAGCCTGGGGACTAGCGGGAGGGCCTACGTCGATGAGCAGTTCTTC. Its translation is CASSLGTSGRAYVDEQFF.

The chain has TRBV15 and TRBJ2-3, with 11 bases fitting TRBD2. The CDR3 has 18 residues. From germline, CDR1 is LNHNV and CDR2 YYDKDF (reference sequence). The V gene end was trimmed by 4 bases and the J gene end by 1 base; junction bases not matched to a gene: 10. The CDR3, as DNA: TGTGCCACCAGCACCGGCTTACTAGCGGGAGCCCGCACAGATACGCAGTATTTT. Amino acid sequence: CATSTGLLAGARTDTQYF.

This chain connects TRBV30 to TRBJ1-2, with TRBD1 matching over 8 bases. The germline CDR1 and CDR2 sequences are GTSNPN and SVGIG (reference sequence). V dropped 2 bases and J dropped 3; count of bases not matched to a gene: 14. The CDR3 loop spans 17 amino acids. CDR3 sequence reads: CAWSSMGDRPRDYGYTF. As DNA, the CDR3 is TGTGCCTGGAGTTCAATGGGGGACAGGCCCAGGGACTATGGCTACACCTTC.

This sequence joins TRBV11-2 and TRBJ1-6, with unresolved D. The CDR3 sequence is 16 residues long. V gave up 5 bases and J gave up 5 bases, with 16 bases separating them. Germline V gene lookup returns CDR1 SGHAT and CDR2 FQNNGV. The CDR3 nucleotides read TGTGCCAGCAGCCTAACGGCGGGCACGCATAATTCACCCCTCCACTTT. It encodes CASSLTAGTHNSPLHF.

With regard to this clone: Other DNA sequences in this specimen translate into the identical CDR3. The chain couples TRBV11-2 to TRBJ2-3; tentative D call: TRBD2 (6 bases). Germline CDR1 is SGHAT and CDR2 is FQNNGV. The CDR3 is 15 amino acids. The V end lost 6 bases, the J end lost 0 bases, and 13 bases lay between the germline ends. In DNA form, the CDR3 reads TGTGCCAGCAGTCCGGGACTGGGGAGCACAGATACGCAGTATTTT. Translation gives CASSPGLGSTDTQYF. Together with reference TRBV11-2 and TRBJ2-3, the CDR3 gives the full variable domain: EAGVAQSPRYKIIEKRQSVAFWCNPISGHATLYWYQQILGQGPKLLIQFQNNGVVDDSQLPKDRFSAERLKGVDSTLKIQPAKLEDSAVYLCASSPGLGSTDTQYFGPGTRLTVL.

This rearrangement joins TRBV10-3 to TRBJ2-2, with 10 bases fitting TRBD1. This CDR3 has 13 amino acids. The ends lost 6 bases at V and 8 bases at J; junction bases unmatched: 3. Germline CDR1 ENHRY, CDR2 SYGVKD. CDR3 in amino acids: CAIRDRGMGELFF. The CDR3 coding sequence is TGTGCCATCAGGGACAGGGGGATGGGGGAGCTGTTTTTT.

This clone appeared a single time. V usage is TRBV6-1 and J usage is TRBJ1-2; 9 bases align to TRBD1. Germline trimming cut 2 bases from V and 8 bases from J; bases unmatched to any gene: 6. Germline V gene data show CDR1 as MNHNS and CDR2 as SASEGT. CDR3 length equals 14 residues. CDR3 nucleotides: TGTGCCAGCAGTGAATTACAGGGGGCGCGAGGCTACACCTTC. This codes for CASSELQGARGYTF.

This clone was observed once. The gene calls are TRBV9 and TRBJ2-3; TRBD1 is a possible D gene (6 bases). Trimming left V 6 bases short and J 2 bases short, with 10 bases between. Looked up from germline, CDR1 is SGDLS and CDR2 is YYNGEE. The CDR3 loop spans 13 amino acids. The CDR3 loop reads CASTTGDTDTQYF. In DNA form, the CDR3 reads TGTGCCAGCACGACAGGTGACACAGATACGCAGTATTTT.